These T cell receptor beta chains were read from a single sample in a study of shared clonotypes between healthy human individuals. Method: immunoSEQ multiplex PCR; TCRdb's copy keeps in-frame clones and lacks some. The profile covers more than 2 million clones, with over 85% appearing a single time and 0.1% to 0.15% taken by the ten largest. The sample comprised naive CD4+ T cells sorted from blood. The source is a man aged 18 to 29 in good health. CDR3s include the opening cysteine and the closing phenylalanine or tryptophan. Each record gives: J gene, D gene, clone size, V gene, CDR3 protein, CDR3 DNA. D genes are given only for firm matches. Not all rows give a size; the values are once, few, many and, for expanded clones, a class.

J gene: TRBJ2-2
D gene: .
clone size: .
V gene: TRBV7-3
CDR3 protein: CASSRDTNTGELFF
CDR3 DNA: TGTGCCAGCAGCAGGGACACTAACACCGGGGAGCTGTTTTTT

J gene: TRBJ2-5
D gene: .
clone size: .
V gene: TRBV30
CDR3 protein: CAWSQTGETQYF
CDR3 DNA: TGTGCCTGGAGTCAGACGGGAGAGACCCAGTACTTC

J gene: TRBJ1-4
D gene: TRBD1
clone size: .
V gene: TRBV19
CDR3 protein: CASSTGTGGNEKLFF
CDR3 DNA: TGTGCCAGTAGTACGGGGACAGGGGGTAATGAAAAACTGTTTTTT

J gene: TRBJ1-1
D gene: .
clone size: few
V gene: TRBV6-5
CDR3 protein: CASSSRGNTEAFF
CDR3 DNA: TGTGCCAGCAGTTCCAGGGGGAACACTGAAGCTTTCTTT

J gene: TRBJ2-1
D gene: .
clone size: .
V gene: TRBV5-6
CDR3 protein: CASSWGSPREYNEQFF
CDR3 DNA: TGTGCCAGCAGCTGGGGTAGTCCTAGGGAGTACAATGAGCAGTTCTTC

J gene: TRBJ1-5
D gene: .
clone size: .
V gene: TRBV5-1
CDR3 protein: CASSLDSRSNQPQHF
CDR3 DNA: TGCGCCAGCAGCTTGGATTCGCGCAGCAATCAGCCCCAGCATTTT

J gene: TRBJ1-1
D gene: .
clone size: .
V gene: TRBV18
CDR3 protein: CASSPKSTTMVDTEAFF
CDR3 DNA: TGTGCCAGCTCACCGAAATCGACGACTATGGTGGACACTGAAGCTTTCTTT

J gene: TRBJ1-6
D gene: TRBD1
clone size: .
V gene: TRBV5-1
CDR3 protein: CASGSGQGVNSPLHF
CDR3 DNA: TGCGCCAGCGGATCCGGACAGGGAGTTAATTCACCCCTCCACTTT

J gene: TRBJ1-6
D gene: .
clone size: .
V gene: TRBV28
CDR3 protein: CASTGRGLESSYNSPLHF
CDR3 DNA: TGTGCCAGCACAGGACGGGGGCTAGAAAGCTCCTATAATTCACCCCTCCACTTT

J gene: TRBJ1-2
D gene: .
clone size: .
V gene: TRBV20-1
CDR3 protein: CSVYNGYTF
CDR3 DNA: TGCAGTGTTTACAATGGCTACACCTTC

J gene: TRBJ2-5
D gene: TRBD1
clone size: .
V gene: TRBV9
CDR3 protein: CASSVEGQGFGETQYF
CDR3 DNA: TGTGCCAGCAGCGTAGAAGGACAGGGGTTTGGGGAGACCCAGTACTTC

J gene: TRBJ2-1
D gene: .
clone size: .
V gene: TRBV6-5
CDR3 protein: CASSFGRDSKNEQFF
CDR3 DNA: TGTGCCAGCAGTTTCGGCCGGGACTCAAAAAATGAGCAGTTCTTC

J gene: TRBJ1-5
D gene: .
clone size: .
V gene: TRBV19
CDR3 protein: CASSWASTPGGNQPQHF
CDR3 DNA: TGTGCCAGTAGTTGGGCATCGACGCCTGGGGGAAATCAGCCCCAGCATTTT

J gene: TRBJ2-7
D gene: TRBD2
clone size: once
V gene: TRBV6-1
CDR3 protein: CASGREGGFPYEQYF
CDR3 DNA: TGTGCCAGCGGACGGGAGGGGGGGTTCCCCTACGAGCAGTACTTC

J gene: TRBJ2-1
D gene: .
clone size: .
V gene: TRBV5-1
CDR3 protein: CASSSLGGSSYNEQFF
CDR3 DNA: TGCGCCAGCAGCTCCCTCGGTGGGAGCTCCTACAATGAGCAGTTCTTC

J gene: TRBJ1-6
D gene: TRBD1
clone size: .
V gene: TRBV12-5
CDR3 protein: CASGLTGYDSPLHF
CDR3 DNA: TGTGCTAGTGGTCTGACAGGGTACGATTCACCCCTCCACTTT

J gene: TRBJ2-7
D gene: .
clone size: .
V gene: TRBV28
CDR3 protein: CASSFGGQPYEQYF
CDR3 DNA: TGTGCCAGCAGTTTTGGGGGGCAGCCCTACGAGCAGTACTTC

J gene: TRBJ1-1
D gene: .
clone size: .
V gene: TRBV6-5
CDR3 protein: CASSYSGSLNTEAFF
CDR3 DNA: TGTGCCAGCAGTTACTCTGGGAGCTTGAACACTGAAGCTTTCTTT

J gene: TRBJ2-5
D gene: TRBD2
clone size: .
V gene: TRBV27
CDR3 protein: CASSLQLAGGPETQYF
CDR3 DNA: TGTGCCAGCAGTCTCCAACTAGCGGGGGGGCCGGAGACCCAGTACTTC

J gene: TRBJ2-5
D gene: .
clone size: .
V gene: TRBV9
CDR3 protein: CASSVGGRGSQETQYF
CDR3 DNA: TGTGCCAGCAGCGTAGGAGGTCGGGGCTCCCAAGAGACCCAGTACTTC

J gene: TRBJ1-5
D gene: TRBD1
clone size: few
V gene: TRBV6-6
CDR3 protein: CASSNLGQAGNQPQHF
CDR3 DNA: TGTGCCAGCAGTAACCTCGGACAGGCGGGCAATCAGCCCCAGCATTTT

J gene: TRBJ1-2
D gene: .
clone size: .
V gene: TRBV11-2
CDR3 protein: CASSLADYGYTF
CDR3 DNA: TGTGCCAGCAGCTTGGCAGACTATGGCTACACCTTC

J gene: TRBJ2-1
D gene: TRBD1
clone size: .
V gene: TRBV6-5
CDR3 protein: CASSRLGQGHEQFF
CDR3 DNA: TGTGCCAGCAGTCGCCTGGGACAGGGTCATGAGCAGTTCTTC

J gene: TRBJ2-5
D gene: .
clone size: .
V gene: TRBV6-1
CDR3 protein: CASSEAYSKETQYF
CDR3 DNA: TGTGCCAGCAGTGAAGCTTACAGCAAAGAGACCCAGTACTTC

J gene: TRBJ1-6
D gene: .
clone size: .
V gene: TRBV5-6
CDR3 protein: CASSLGPSSYNSPLHF
CDR3 DNA: TGTGCCAGCAGCTTGGGGCCTAGCTCCTATAATTCACCCCTCCACTTT

J gene: TRBJ2-1
D gene: TRBD2
clone size: .
V gene: TRBV14
CDR3 protein: CASSQAFGLAGPYNEQFF
CDR3 DNA: TGTGCCAGCAGCCAAGCATTCGGACTAGCGGGGCCTTACAATGAGCAGTTCTTC

J gene: TRBJ2-2
D gene: .
clone size: .
V gene: TRBV6-1
CDR3 protein: CASRVQGTGELFF
CDR3 DNA: TGTGCCAGCAGAGTCCAGGGAACCGGGGAGCTGTTTTTT

J gene: TRBJ1-6
D gene: .
clone size: .
V gene: TRBV6-1
CDR3 protein: CASSETGFFANYNSPLHF
CDR3 DNA: TGTGCCAGCAGTGAGACAGGATTCTTTGCGAACTATAATTCACCCCTCCACTTT

J gene: TRBJ2-6
D gene: TRBD1
clone size: once
V gene: TRBV19
CDR3 protein: CASSAGTASGANVLTF
CDR3 DNA: TGTGCCAGTAGCGCCGGGACAGCCTCTGGGGCCAACGTCCTGACTTTC

J gene: TRBJ2-2
D gene: TRBD2
clone size: .
V gene: TRBV11-2
CDR3 protein: CASSLRGAGLNTGELFF
CDR3 DNA: TGTGCCAGCAGCCTCCGGGGAGCGGGGTTGAACACCGGGGAGCTGTTTTTT

J gene: TRBJ2-2
D gene: TRBD2
clone size: .
V gene: TRBV25-1
CDR3 protein: CASSDPLGRGGTGELFF
CDR3 DNA: TGTGCCAGCAGTGATCCCCTCGGACGGGGGGGCACCGGGGAGCTGTTTTTT

J gene: TRBJ2-3
D gene: .
clone size: few
V gene: TRBV14
CDR3 protein: CASSQVDTQYF
CDR3 DNA: TGTGCCAGCAGCCAAGTCGATACGCAGTATTTT

J gene: TRBJ2-1
D gene: .
clone size: .
V gene: TRBV25-1
CDR3 protein: CASSETSSYNEQFF
CDR3 DNA: TGTGCCAGCAGTGAGACTAGTTCCTACAATGAGCAGTTCTTC

J gene: TRBJ2-2
D gene: .
clone size: .
V gene: TRBV10-3
CDR3 protein: CAISDSPSGELFF
CDR3 DNA: TGTGCCATCAGTGACAGCCCCTCCGGGGAGCTGTTTTTT

J gene: TRBJ1-1
D gene: .
clone size: .
V gene: TRBV10-3
CDR3 protein: CAISITTGNTEAFF
CDR3 DNA: TGTGCCATCAGCATTACGACAGGGAACACTGAAGCTTTCTTT

J gene: TRBJ2-6
D gene: .
clone size: .
V gene: TRBV7-9
CDR3 protein: CASSLVFANVLTF
CDR3 DNA: TGTGCCAGCAGCTTAGTTTTCGCCAACGTCCTGACTTTC

J gene: TRBJ2-2
D gene: .
clone size: .
V gene: TRBV6-6
CDR3 protein: CASSYSSGNTGELFF
CDR3 DNA: TGTGCCAGCAGTTACTCGTCAGGAAACACCGGGGAGCTGTTTTTT

J gene: TRBJ1-6
D gene: TRBD1
clone size: .
V gene: TRBV5-8
CDR3 protein: CASSPGTGPYNSPLHF
CDR3 DNA: TGTGCCAGCAGCCCGGGGACAGGGCCCTATAATTCACCCCTCCACTTT

J gene: TRBJ2-3
D gene: TRBD2
clone size: .
V gene: TRBV30
CDR3 protein: CAWSTGGRGDTQYF
CDR3 DNA: TGTGCCTGGAGTACCGGAGGGAGGGGAGATACGCAGTATTTT

J gene: TRBJ2-2
D gene: TRBD1
clone size: .
V gene: TRBV4-1
CDR3 protein: CASSQFQGAGGTGELFF
CDR3 DNA: TGCGCCAGCAGCCAATTTCAGGGGGCCGGCGGCACCGGGGAGCTGTTTTTT

J gene: TRBJ1-1
D gene: .
clone size: .
V gene: TRBV5-4
CDR3 protein: CASSSSGGNTEAFF
CDR3 DNA: TGTGCCAGCAGCTCCAGTGGAGGGAACACTGAAGCTTTCTTT

J gene: TRBJ2-3
D gene: .
clone size: .
V gene: TRBV21-1
CDR3 protein: CASSGQRVREDSDTQYF
CDR3 DNA: TGTGCCAGCAGCGGACAAAGGGTGCGGGAGGACTCAGATACGCAGTATTTT

J gene: TRBJ2-5
D gene: .
clone size: .
V gene: TRBV4-1
CDR3 protein: CASSQEFQDAETQYF
CDR3 DNA: TGCGCCAGCAGCCAAGAGTTTCAAGATGCAGAGACCCAGTACTTC

J gene: TRBJ1-4
D gene: .
clone size: .
V gene: TRBV30
CDR3 protein: CAWSILQGRNEKLFF
CDR3 DNA: TGTGCCTGGAGTATTTTACAGGGTCGGAATGAAAAACTGTTTTTT

J gene: TRBJ2-3
D gene: TRBD2
clone size: .
V gene: TRBV5-1
CDR3 protein: CASSLASASGRENTDTQYF
CDR3 DNA: TGCGCCAGCAGCTTGGCCTCGGCTAGCGGGAGGGAGAACACAGATACGCAGTATTTT

J gene: TRBJ2-7
D gene: .
clone size: .
V gene: TRBV14
CDR3 protein: CASSQGPAREQYF
CDR3 DNA: TGTGCCAGCAGCCAAGGCCCAGCGAGGGAGCAGTACTTC

J gene: TRBJ2-1
D gene: .
clone size: .
V gene: TRBV30
CDR3 protein: CAWSGGRRDEQFF
CDR3 DNA: TGTGCCTGGAGTGGAGGGAGGCGGGATGAGCAGTTCTTC

J gene: TRBJ2-7
D gene: .
clone size: .
V gene: TRBV28
CDR3 protein: CASIGQDSYEQYF
CDR3 DNA: TGTGCCAGCATTGGACAAGACTCCTACGAGCAGTACTTC

J gene: TRBJ1-4
D gene: .
clone size: .
V gene: TRBV19
CDR3 protein: CASSPGQNNEKLFF
CDR3 DNA: TGTGCCAGTAGTCCAGGACAGAACAATGAAAAACTGTTTTTT

J gene: TRBJ2-2
D gene: .
clone size: .
V gene: TRBV4-1
CDR3 protein: CASRVGAAYTNTGELFF
CDR3 DNA: TGCGCCAGCAGGGTAGGAGCAGCCTATACGAACACCGGGGAGCTGTTTTTT

J gene: TRBJ1-5
D gene: .
clone size: .
V gene: TRBV5-1
CDR3 protein: CASSLGDTRSNQPQHF
CDR3 DNA: TGCGCCAGCAGCTTGGGGGACACTAGAAGCAATCAGCCCCAGCATTTT

J gene: TRBJ2-3
D gene: .
clone size: .
V gene: TRBV9
CDR3 protein: CASSVAGGGWSTDTQYF
CDR3 DNA: TGTGCCAGCAGCGTAGCGGGGGGCGGGTGGAGCACAGATACGCAGTATTTT

J gene: TRBJ2-2
D gene: TRBD2
clone size: .
V gene: TRBV5-1
CDR3 protein: CASSLVLSGRAWTGELFF
CDR3 DNA: TGCGCCAGCAGCTTGGTGCTTAGCGGGAGGGCTTGGACCGGGGAGCTGTTTTTT

J gene: TRBJ2-5
D gene: .
clone size: .
V gene: TRBV11-1
CDR3 protein: CASSLAGGRGEETQYF
CDR3 DNA: TGTGCCAGCAGCTTAGCCGGGGGCCGAGGGGAGGAGACCCAGTACTTC

J gene: TRBJ2-7
D gene: TRBD2
clone size: .
V gene: TRBV30
CDR3 protein: CAWSFRGGGYEQYF
CDR3 DNA: TGTGCCTGGAGTTTCCGTGGGGGGGGCTACGAGCAGTACTTC

J gene: TRBJ2-5
D gene: .
clone size: .
V gene: TRBV2
CDR3 protein: CASTIDSPRVTQYF
CDR3 DNA: TGTGCCAGCACTATCGACTCCCCCCGCGTGACCCAGTACTTC

J gene: TRBJ1-2
D gene: TRBD1
clone size: .
V gene: TRBV4-3
CDR3 protein: CASNPNRGSYYGYTF
CDR3 DNA: TGCGCCAGCAACCCTAACAGGGGATCTTACTATGGCTACACCTTC

J gene: TRBJ2-1
D gene: .
clone size: .
V gene: TRBV25-1
CDR3 protein: CASSEWGVHEQFF
CDR3 DNA: TGTGCCAGCAGTGAATGGGGGGTGCATGAGCAGTTCTTC

J gene: TRBJ2-5
D gene: TRBD1
clone size: once
V gene: TRBV6-1
CDR3 protein: CASKGQGSVQETQYF
CDR3 DNA: TGTGCCAGCAAGGGACAGGGGAGCGTCCAAGAGACCCAGTACTTC